These T cell receptor beta chains were read from a single sample in a study of blood T cell repertoires in COVID-19. The assay was immunoSEQ multiplex PCR, and TCRdb's table has in-frame clones only and misses some. The table has 150,000 or so clones, roughly nine tenths seen once. The sequenced sample consisted of peripheral blood. The source of these receptors is a man between 18 and 29 years old with COVID-19, enrolled during active disease. Both conserved end residues are part of each CDR3. D genes are given only for firm matches. Rows give clone size only sometimes, using once, few, many, or a class for an expanded clone.

>NA|TRBV7-3|TRBD2|TRBJ2-1
TGTGCCAGCAGTCCGGGACTAGGAAATGAGCAGTTCTTC
CASSPGLGNEQFF
>NA|TRBV6-2/TRBV6-3|NA|TRBJ2-3
TGTGCCAGCAGTTCTCGGGAGAGCACAGATACGCAGTATTTT
CASSSRESTDTQYF
>NA|TRBV10-1|NA|TRBJ2-7
TGCGCCAGCAGCCCCCCCGAAGAGACAGGCCGGTACGAGCAGTACTTC
CASSPPEETGRYEQYF
>NA|TRBV5-4|TRBD1|TRBJ2-1
TGTGCCAGCAGCTTTGACAGGGGATTCCACAATGAGCAGTTCTTC
CASSFDRGFHNEQFF
>NA|TRBV4-3|TRBD2|TRBJ2-7
TGCGCCAGCAGCCTCGGACTAGCGGGAGGATACGAGCAGTACTTC
CASSLGLAGGYEQYF
>NA|TRBV5-1|TRBD2|TRBJ2-5
TGCGCCAGCAGCTTGGCGGCTAGCGGAGTACAAGAGACCCAGTACTTC
CASSLAASGVQETQYF
>NA|TRBV15|TRBD2|TRBJ2-1
TGTGCCACCGAGGGAAGCGGGAGATCCTACAATGAGCAGTTCTTC
CATEGSGRSYNEQFF
>NA|TRBV10-3|TRBD2|TRBJ2-2
TGTGCCATCAGTGACCCATCCCATACTAGCGGGGTGGGTTTGGGGGAGCTGTTTTTT
CAISDPSHTSGVGLGELFF
>NA|TRBV6-5|TRBD1|TRBJ2-3
TGTGCCAGCATCGCGACAGGGGGCGCAGATACGCAGTATTTT
CASIATGGADTQYF
>NA|TRBV5-1|NA|TRBJ2-5
TGCGCCAGCAGCTTGTCCCCCGGTGAGACCCAGTACTTC
CASSLSPGETQYF
>NA|TRBV7-9|TRBD2|TRBJ2-1
TGTGCCAGCAGCCCCACTAGCGGGAGGGCCACTTATGAGCAGTTCTTC
CASSPTSGRATYEQFF
>NA|TRBV18|NA|TRBJ2-7
TGTGCCAGCTCACCCAGCGACTCTAGTTTATTGGAGCAGTACTTC
CASSPSDSSLLEQYF
>few|TRBV5-6|NA|TRBJ2-2
TGTGCCAGCAGCCCGATGACAGTTAACACCGGGGAGCTGTTTTTT
CASSPMTVNTGELFF
>NA|TRBV27|TRBD1|TRBJ2-1
TGTGCCAGCAGTGTCCTCCGGGGGACAGGGGCCGGCAATGAGCAGTTCTTC
CASSVLRGTGAGNEQFF
>NA|TRBV6-5|TRBD2|TRBJ2-7
TGTGCCAGCGGTAGGGGCGGGAGGGCCCCCGGCGAGCAGTACTTC
CASGRGGRAPGEQYF
>NA|TRBV6-2/TRBV6-3|NA|TRBJ2-7
TGTGCCAGCAGCCCAAACCGGGAGTATGAGTACTTC
CASSPNREYEYF
>NA|TRBV27|TRBD1|TRBJ2-7
TGTGCCAGCAGTTCCGGGACAGGGGGGCTCTACGAGCAGTACTTC
CASSSGTGGLYEQYF
>NA|TRBV28|TRBD1|TRBJ2-7
TGTGCCAGCAGTGCCCGACAGGGGGCCGACGAGCAGTACTTC
CASSARQGADEQYF
>NA|TRBV7-2|TRBD1|TRBJ1-4
TGTGCCAGCAGCTTAGGGACAGGAGATAATGAAAAACTGTTTTTT
CASSLGTGDNEKLFF
>NA|TRBV19|TRBD1|TRBJ2-1
TGTGCCAGTAGTATACAGACAGGGGGTTACAATGAGCAGTTCTTC
CASSIQTGGYNEQFF
>NA|TRBV2|NA|TRBJ2-7
TGTGCCAGCAGTGCCCCCCTGGAGGTTCGGGGCTCCTACGAGCAGTACTTC
CASSAPLEVRGSYEQYF
>NA|TRBV19|TRBD1|TRBJ1-5
TGTGCCAGTAGCCCGGACAGGAGTCAGCCCCAGCATTTT
CASSPDRSQPQHF
>NA|TRBV6-2/TRBV6-3|NA|TRBJ1-2
TGTGCCAGCAGTTACAGTCGCAGGGAGGACTATGGCTACACCTTC
CASSYSRREDYGYTF
>NA|TRBV19|NA|TRBJ1-1
TGTGCCAGTAGTAGTGCCACAGGTCGCACTGAAGCTTTCTTT
CASSSATGRTEAFF
>NA|TRBV28|NA|TRBJ2-5
TGTGCCAGCAGAACCTTCGACACCCAAGAGACCCAGTACTTC
CASRTFDTQETQYF
>NA|TRBV28|NA|TRBJ1-1
TGTGCCAGCAGTCCTCCTCCGTCTTGGAGGAACACTGAAGCTTTCTTT
CASSPPPSWRNTEAFF
>NA|TRBV11-2|TRBD1|TRBJ2-7
TGTGCCAGCACCATGGACAGGGGGCTATACGAGCAGTACTTC
CASTMDRGLYEQYF
>NA|TRBV28|NA|TRBJ2-3
TGTGCCAGCAGTTTCTTAGATACGCAGTATTTT
CASSFLDTQYF